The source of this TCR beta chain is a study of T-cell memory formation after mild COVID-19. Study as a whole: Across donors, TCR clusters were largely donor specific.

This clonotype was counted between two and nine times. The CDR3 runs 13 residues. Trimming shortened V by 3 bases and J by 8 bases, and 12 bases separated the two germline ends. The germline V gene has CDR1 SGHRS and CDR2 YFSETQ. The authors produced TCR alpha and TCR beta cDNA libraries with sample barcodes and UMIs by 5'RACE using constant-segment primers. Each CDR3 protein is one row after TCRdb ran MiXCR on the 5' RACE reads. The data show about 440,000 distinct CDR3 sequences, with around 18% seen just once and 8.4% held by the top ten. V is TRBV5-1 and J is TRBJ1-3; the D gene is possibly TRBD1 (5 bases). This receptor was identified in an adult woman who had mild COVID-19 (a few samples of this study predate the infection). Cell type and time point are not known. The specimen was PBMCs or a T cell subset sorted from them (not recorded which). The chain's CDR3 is CASSSPGFDTIYF. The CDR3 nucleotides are TGCGCCAGCAGCTCGCCAGGGTTTGACACCATATATTTT. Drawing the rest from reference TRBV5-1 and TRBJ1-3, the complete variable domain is KAGVTQTPRYLIKTRGQQVTLSCSPISGHRSVSWYQQTPGQGLQFLFEYFSETQRNKGNFPGRFSGRQFSNSRSEMNVSTLELGDSALYLCASSSPGFDTIYFGEGSWLTVV.